Shown below are 21 T cell receptor beta chains from a single sample sequenced in a study of blood T cell repertoires in COVID-19. Data came from immunoSEQ multiplex PCR; TCRdb stores just in-frame clones and leaves some out. The profile shows under 300,000 clones, 85% of them singletons. The sequenced sample consisted of peripheral blood. The receptors originated from a woman between 55 and 75 years old with active or convalescent COVID-19.

The chain links TRBV7-8 to TRBJ1-1, with a tentative D call TRBD1 (6 bases). CDR3 length: 14 residues. The ends were cut back, 0 bases at V and 8 bases at J, with 13 bases in the middle. Germline V gives CDR1 SGHVS, CDR2 FQNEAQ. Here the CDR3 DNA reads TGTGCCAGCAGCTTAGCGCGCAGGGGCTCGGAAGCTTTCTTT. Translated, it gives CASSLARRGSEAFF. Drawing the rest from reference TRBV7-8 and TRBJ1-1, the complete variable domain is GAGVSQSPRYKVAKRGQDVALRCDPISGHVSLFWYQQALGQGPEFLTYFQNEAQLDKSGLPSDRFFAERPEGSVSTLKIQRTQQEDSAVYLCASSLARRGSEAFFGQGTRLTVV.

The chain couples TRBV19 to TRBJ1-1; no clear D gene. CDR3 length: 13 amino acids. Trimming shortened V by 6 bases and J by 3 bases, and 11 bases separated the two germline ends. Per germline, CDR1 LNHDA and CDR2 SQIVND (reference sequence). The CDR3 is CASRGGPYTEAFF. CDR3 bases: TGTGCCAGTAGAGGAGGCCCGTACACTGAAGCTTTCTTT.

This clone was found once. This sequence joins TRBV9 and TRBJ2-7; 8 nucleotides agree with TRBD1. The CDR3 extends over 13 amino acids. Germline V CDR1 and CDR2: SGDLS, YYNGEE. Losses at the gene ends were 0 bases for V and 7 bases for J; bases not matched to a gene: 3. CDR3 sequence reads: CASSVVTGGEQYF. CDR3 nucleotide sequence: TGTGCCAGCAGCGTAGTAACAGGGGGAGAGCAGTACTTC.

The genes are TRBV9 and TRBJ2-1, with 10 bases matching TRBD2. J was trimmed by 4 bases and V by 3 bases; bases with no gene match: 7. The CDR3 is 16 residues long. The germline V gene encodes CDR1 SGDLS and CDR2 YYNGEE. CDR3 residues: CASSAEGLAFYNEQFF. As DNA, the CDR3 is TGTGCCAGCAGCGCCGAGGGACTAGCGTTTTACAATGAGCAGTTCTTC.

The chain joins TRBV18 to TRBJ2-5, with TRBD2 matching 10 bases. The germline V gene has CDR1 KGHSH and CDR2 LQKENI. V dropped 6 bases and J dropped 4; count of bases not matched to a gene: 8. The CDR3 length is 15 residues. The CDR3 DNA reads as TGTGCCAGCTCTTATTCTAGCGGGGGATCAGAGACCCAGTACTTC. Amino acids: CASSYSSGGSETQYF.

This clone occurred a few times. This sequence joins TRBV10-3 and TRBJ1-5, with 7 nucleotides matching TRBD1. The CDR3 totals 16 residues. Germline CDR1 ENHRY, CDR2 SYGVKD. The V segment lost 3 bases and the J segment 2 bases; nucleotides outside the gene matches: 7. CDR3 coding DNA: TGTGCCATCAGTGATCGACAGGGATCGGGCAATCAGCCCCAGCATTTT. Its translation: CAISDRQGSGNQPQHF.

The rearrangement uses TRBV6-2 or TRBV6-3 and TRBJ1-2; D perhaps matches TRBD1 (5 bases). CDR1 and CDR2 (germline): MNHEY, SVGEGT. V was shortened by 2 bases and J by 4 bases, with 11 bases between the two germline ends. The CDR3 consists of 14 residues. The CDR3: CASSYVGRAYGYTF. The CDR3 bases are TGTGCCAGCAGTTACGTGGGCAGGGCCTATGGCTACACCTTC.

A single count supports this clone. The chain employs TRBV2 and TRBJ2-3; D possibly corresponds to TRBD2 (5 bases). Trimming took 7 bases from V and 2 from J, leaving 13 bases between them. The CDR3 totals 14 residues. Per the germline V gene, CDR1 is SNHLY and CDR2 is FYNNEI. CDR3 coding DNA: TGTGCCAGCACCATATCGGGGATCACAGATACGCAGTATTTT. The encoded protein is CASTISGITDTQYF.

The chain has TRBV18 and TRBJ2-4; 8 bases agree with TRBD2. Trimming took 3 bases from V and 8 from J; bases not matched to a gene: 9. The germline gives CDR1 KGHSH, CDR2 LQKENI. The CDR3 loop spans 15 amino acids. CDR3 DNA: TGTGCCAGCTCACCCCCGGGGGGGGCCAACGACATTCAGTACTTC. The encoded protein is CASSPPGGANDIQYF.

V and J are TRBV2 and TRBJ2-1; TRBD2 aligns across 9 bases. This CDR3 has 16 residues. Looked up from germline, CDR1 is SNHLY and CDR2 is FYNNEI. V lost 3 bases, J lost 8 bases, and 11 bases stayed unmatched. The CDR3 sequence is CASSDGFAGGLYEQFF. CDR3 DNA: TGTGCCAGCAGTGACGGATTCGCGGGGGGGCTCTATGAGCAGTTCTTC.

The genes are TRBV18 and TRBJ1-1; 9 nucleotides agree with TRBD1. Germline V gene sequence: CDR1 KGHSH, CDR2 LQKENI. The CDR3 is 18 amino acids. The V and J ends lost 4 bases and 0 bases, in that order; junction bases with no gene match: 12. CDR3 sequence reads: CASSLYQSQGAMNTEAFF. CDR3 coding DNA: TGTGCCAGCTCACTCTACCAGTCACAGGGGGCGATGAACACTGAAGCTTTCTTT.

The chain is built from TRBV20-1 and TRBJ2-7; D not certain. Germline V gene lookup returns CDR1 DFQATT and CDR2 SNEGSKA (reference sequence). The CDR3 consists of 11 residues. Trimming took off 3 bases at V and 1 base at J, with 4 bases between the two ends. The CDR3 DNA is TGCAGTGCTAGCCCTTCCTACGAGCAGTACTTC. It encodes CSASPSYEQYF.

This chain links TRBV2 with TRBJ2-1; 8 bases fit TRBD2. CDR3 length: 15 amino acids. V lost 4 bases to trimming and J lost 9 bases; unmatched junction nucleotides: 11. Germline lookup yields CDR1 SNHLY and CDR2 FYNNEI. CDR3 in amino acids: CASSVVVAGFGEQFF. Here the CDR3 DNA reads TGTGCCAGCAGTGTGGTGGTAGCGGGGTTTGGTGAGCAGTTCTTC.

The gene calls are TRBV27 and TRBJ2-7, with D possibly being TRBD2 (6 bases). The CDR3 contains 14 residues. CDR1 and CDR2 (germline): MNHEY, SMNVEV (reference sequence). V was trimmed by 3 bases and J by 3 bases, leaving 12 bases between them. CDR3 DNA: TGTGCCAGCAGTTTGGGGGGAGTGAACTACGAGCAGTACTTC. Its translation is CASSLGGVNYEQYF.

The chain links TRBV27 to TRBJ2-5, with D possibly being TRBD1 (6 bases). This CDR3 spans 15 amino acids. CDR1 is MNHEY and CDR2 is SMNVEV in the germline V gene (reference sequence). V dropped 3 bases and J dropped 2 bases, with 13 bases sitting between them. DNA of the CDR3: TGTGCCAGCAGTTTCCAGGGGACGGCTCAAGAGACCCAGTACTTC. Protein sequence: CASSFQGTAQETQYF.

V and J are TRBV6-5 and TRBJ2-1; 10 bases fit TRBD2. There are 13 residues in the CDR3. The germline V gene encodes CDR1 MNHEY and CDR2 SVGAGI. The J segment lost 10 bases and the V segment lost 4 bases, leaving 4 bases of the junction unmatched. Written as DNA, the CDR3 is TGTGCCAGCAGTTCCCGACTAGCGGGCGAGCAGTTCTTC. Encoded protein: CASSSRLAGEQFF.

The V and J genes are TRBV19 and TRBJ2-3; 11 positions agree with TRBD1. The CDR3 contains 15 residues. J gave up 6 bases and V 5 bases, and 7 bases lay outside the gene matches. In germline, CDR1 is LNHDA, CDR2 SQIVND (reference sequence). The CDR3 DNA reads TGTGCCAGTAGTCTCGGGACAGGGGGGGCGGATACGCAGTATTTT. Translating gives CASSLGTGGADTQYF.

The gene calls are TRBV5-1 and TRBJ1-4; 9 bases line up with TRBD1. Per the germline V gene, CDR1 is SGHRS and CDR2 is YFSETQ. V shed 1 base and J 7 bases; nucleotides not matched to a gene: 2. CDR3 length equals 14 residues. DNA of the CDR3: TGCGCCAGCAGCTTGAGGACAGGGGCTGAAAAACTGTTTTTT. Amino acid sequence: CASSLRTGAEKLFF.

The chain uses TRBV19 and TRBJ2-7, with 7 bases matching TRBD1. CDR1 is LNHDA and CDR2 is SQIVND in the germline V gene (reference sequence). V was pared by 4 bases and J by 5 bases, with 2 bases of the junction left unmatched. The CDR3 sequence is 12 residues long. This CDR3 is CASSRQGNEQYF. In DNA, the CDR3 is TGTGCCAGTAGTAGACAGGGAAACGAGCAGTACTTC.

J is TRBJ2-5 and V is TRBV30; maybe TRBD1 (5 bases). The ends were cut back, 0 bases at V and 5 bases at J, with 7 bases in the middle. Germline CDR1 reads GTSNPN; CDR2 reads SVGIG (reference sequence). The CDR3 loop spans 12 amino acids. The CDR3 nucleotides read TGTGCCTGGAGTGTACAGGTGGAGACCCAGTACTTC. Protein: CAWSVQVETQYF.

The count of this clone is one. V gene TRBV10-1 combines with J gene TRBJ2-5, with 8 nucleotides matching TRBD2. CDR1 WNHNN and CDR2 SYGVQD come from the germline V gene (reference sequence). With V trimmed by 0 bases and J by 0 bases, 3 bases remained unmatched. The CDR3 length is 16 residues. The CDR3 DNA reads as TGCGCCAGCAGTGAGTCGGCTAGCGGGTACCAAGAGACCCAGTACTTC. Residues: CASSESASGYQETQYF.